These T cell receptor beta chains were read from a single sample in a study of blood T cell repertoires in COVID-19. Profiling relied on immunoSEQ multiplex PCR, and the TCRdb table lists in-frame clones only, not all of them. The table lists fewer than 80,000 clones, roughly 90% of them singletons, with 20% to 25% in the top ten. Specimen: peripheral blood. The receptors come from a woman between 45 and 65 years old with active or convalescent COVID-19. The conserved cysteine and the conserved F or W are not part of the CDR3 here.

CDR3aa: ASSLDPGQGLPNTEAF; v_gene: TRBV11-2; j_gene: TRBJ1-1
CDR3aa: ASSLTSGTHNEQF; v_gene: TRBV7-3; j_gene: TRBJ2-1
CDR3aa: AWSVAQGGNTIY; v_gene: TRBV30; j_gene: TRBJ1-3
CDR3aa: ASSDYLSSYNEQF; v_gene: TRBV10-2; j_gene: TRBJ2-1
CDR3aa: ASEDSSGKVSGELF; v_gene: TRBV25-1; j_gene: TRBJ2-2
CDR3aa: ASSPLAGVGHEQF; v_gene: TRBV11-2; j_gene: TRBJ2-1
CDR3aa: SVSRQAGNTEAF; v_gene: TRBV29-1; j_gene: TRBJ1-1
CDR3aa: ASSPGTANGYT; v_gene: TRBV12-3/TRBV12-4; j_gene: TRBJ1-2
CDR3aa: ASSSYGDTGSPLH; v_gene: TRBV9; j_gene: TRBJ1-6
CDR3aa: SADLAGSYNEQF; v_gene: TRBV29-1; j_gene: TRBJ2-1
CDR3aa: SVQQGKTEAF; v_gene: TRBV29-1; j_gene: TRBJ1-1
CDR3aa: ASSKGQGVDIQY; v_gene: TRBV19; j_gene: TRBJ2-4
CDR3aa: ASRSTDTQY; v_gene: TRBV19; j_gene: TRBJ2-3
CDR3aa: ASSVKGAYLNGYT; v_gene: TRBV9; j_gene: TRBJ1-2
CDR3aa: ASSDQGASYEQY; v_gene: TRBV5-4; j_gene: TRBJ2-7
CDR3aa: ASSRKGGYVNTIY; v_gene: TRBV18; j_gene: TRBJ1-3
CDR3aa: ATRTGTSDTQY; v_gene: TRBV6-5; j_gene: TRBJ2-3
CDR3aa: ASKRDGELF; v_gene: TRBV2; j_gene: TRBJ2-2
CDR3aa: ASTMGQTSGNTIY; v_gene: TRBV6-5; j_gene: TRBJ1-3
CDR3aa: ASSLGGSSGTVTYEQY; v_gene: TRBV28; j_gene: TRBJ2-7
CDR3aa: ASSLRPGQGNTEAF; v_gene: TRBV5-1; j_gene: TRBJ1-1
CDR3aa: ASSRGTSGPYEQY; v_gene: TRBV5-4; j_gene: TRBJ2-7
CDR3aa: ASSTQRVGPGYNEQF; v_gene: TRBV19; j_gene: TRBJ2-1
CDR3aa: ASSLVQDQPQH; v_gene: TRBV11-2; j_gene: TRBJ1-5
CDR3aa: AWSPGQGNTIY; v_gene: TRBV30; j_gene: TRBJ1-3
CDR3aa: ASSYREGVYNEQF; v_gene: TRBV5-1; j_gene: TRBJ2-1
CDR3aa: SAPLVNTQY; v_gene: TRBV20-1; j_gene: TRBJ2-3
CDR3aa: AISLTGGGDQPQH; v_gene: TRBV10-3; j_gene: TRBJ1-5
CDR3aa: ASSLYSNQPQH; v_gene: TRBV5-6; j_gene: TRBJ1-5
CDR3aa: ASSLTTGTSGGGQTQY; v_gene: TRBV5-5; j_gene: TRBJ2-5
CDR3aa: ASSQDRGVSGNTIY; v_gene: TRBV4-1; j_gene: TRBJ1-3
CDR3aa: ASLTGFGAYNEQF; v_gene: TRBV6-5; j_gene: TRBJ2-1
CDR3aa: ASSSGGQEGDLWVGTQY; v_gene: TRBV11-2; j_gene: TRBJ2-3
CDR3aa: ASSVGQGGYEQY; v_gene: TRBV9; j_gene: TRBJ2-7
CDR3aa: ASSQDLELAGQETQY; v_gene: TRBV4-1; j_gene: TRBJ2-5
CDR3aa: ASSFGTLGELF; v_gene: TRBV12-3/TRBV12-4; j_gene: TRBJ2-2